The count of the clone carrying this T cell receptor (beta chain) is one. Its antigen is not known. The data are from a study of cytomegalovirus exposure and HLA in healthy donors. Study outcomes and limitations: A later analysis found common viral pathogens apparently linked to several of the most significant clusters. When a later analysis compared HLA-associated TCR beta chains with equally common others, the HLA-associated chains turned out to be more clonally expanded and to have lower generation probabilities. As was reported, the HLA-A and HLA-B alleles of most subjects were accurately predicted from TCR beta sequences.

Healthy bone marrow donors supplied every sample. The CDR3 runs to 14 residues. Germline CDR1 and CDR2: MNHEY and SVGAGI. Trimming took 6 bases from V and 8 from J; bases not matched to a gene: 8. Both 60 Vbeta primers and 13 Jbeta primers went into the PCR. Only in-frame clones appear in the TCRdb table, and some are missing; sequencing was by immunoSEQ multiplex PCR. The sample has 210,000 or so clones, over 65% seen once. Sequencing input: PBMCs. The rearrangement joins TRBV6-5 to TRBJ2-4, with TRBD1 identical over 9 bases. The TCR originated in a young man in good health and CMV-seronegative. In DNA, the CDR3 is TGTGCCAGCAGAATGGGACAGGGAGGATACATTCAGTACTTC. This sequence encodes CASRMGQGGYIQYF.